Sequencing of this TCR beta chain was carried out in a study of cytomegalovirus exposure and HLA in healthy donors. This clone occurred a few times. Its antigen is unknown. Primers: 60 Vbeta forward and 13 Jbeta reverse. Methods used by the authors: Later, 80 million or so unique TCR beta chains were counted in an analysis, and roughly 11 million of them were shared. The repertoire was sequenced with immunoSEQ multiplex PCR; TCRdb's copy has only in-frame clones and lacks some. That table is the source of V, J and clone size, and D and trimming were worked out from the DNA. Here the sample spans more than 100,000 clones, over 65% being singletons. Study-level points and caveats: Per published accounts, TCR beta sequences correctly predicted the HLA-A and HLA-B alleles of most subjects. In a later analysis, HLA-C alleles had the fewest associated TCRs, DRB1 alleles the most.

CDR3 length: 15 amino acids. Germline values: CDR1 SGHNT, CDR2 YENEEA. V dropped 6 bases and J dropped 0; count of bases not matched to a gene: 7. The sequence was obtained from a woman in her thirties or forties in good health and CMV-seropositive. Sequenced sample: PBMCs. J is TRBJ2-7 and V is TRBV11-3, with 8 bases aligning to TRBD1. Here the CDR3 DNA reads TGTGCCAGCAGGGCCGGCGGGACAGGCTCCTACGAGCAGTACTTC. Its protein product is CASRAGGTGSYEQYF.